This TCR beta chain was profiled in a study of cytomegalovirus exposure and HLA in healthy donors. The primer mix had 60 Vbeta and 13 Jbeta primers. Measured with immunoSEQ multiplex PCR; TCRdb has only the in-frame clones, and not every one. This sample yields approximately 110,000 clones, of which roughly 74% are seen a single time; around 4.2% belongs to the top ten. Looked up from germline, CDR1 is SGHRS and CDR2 is YFSETQ. Germline trimming cut 2 bases from V and 4 bases from J; bases unmatched to any gene: 7. The CDR3 consists of 15 residues. Worth noting for this clone: Its specificity is not known.

Study-wide findings and caveats: About 87% or about 30% of the time was how often most TCR beta V segments were productive, according to an earlier analysis.

The V gene is TRBV5-1, the J gene TRBJ2-7, with 9 bases that match TRBD1. This TCR was sampled from a woman between 45 and 60 years old in good health and CMV-seropositive. Material for sequencing was PBMCs. The CDR3 DNA follows: TGCGCCAGCAGCTTTGAGGACAGGGGAATTTACGAGCAGTACTTC. Protein: CASSFEDRGIYEQYF.